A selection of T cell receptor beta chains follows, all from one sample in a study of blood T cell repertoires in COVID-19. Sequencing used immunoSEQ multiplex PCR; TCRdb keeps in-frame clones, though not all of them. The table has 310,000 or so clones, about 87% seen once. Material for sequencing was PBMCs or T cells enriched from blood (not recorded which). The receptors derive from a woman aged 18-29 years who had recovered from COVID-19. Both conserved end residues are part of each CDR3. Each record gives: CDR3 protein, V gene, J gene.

CASSLLAASGAETQYF	TRBV27	TRBJ2-5
CAPEGTLGGELFF	TRBV7-9	TRBJ2-2
CASSLSGEQYF	TRBV28	TRBJ2-7
CAVPLGASAYNEQFF	TRBV6-5	TRBJ2-1
CASSSQGQDFTGELFF	TRBV7-9	TRBJ2-2
CASSQDRAGGRDTQYF	TRBV3-1/TRBV3-2	TRBJ2-3
CASSFGRGTEAFF	TRBV5-6	TRBJ1-1
CASSIGGDRKIEAFF	TRBV19	TRBJ1-1
CASSATLTYGYTF	TRBV7-9	TRBJ1-2
CASSSRGPAGYTDTQYF	TRBV7-2	TRBJ2-3
CASGLNLVRHYEQYF	TRBV12-5	TRBJ2-7
CASSYYPGTGTSGRNEQYF	TRBV6-2/TRBV6-3	TRBJ2-7
CASSRQGALGYTF	TRBV7-8	TRBJ1-2
CASSWGGVNTEAFF	TRBV6-2/TRBV6-3	TRBJ1-1
CASNSVQGHYGYTF	TRBV28	TRBJ1-2
CASSMRDSDMNTEAFF	TRBV9	TRBJ1-1
CASSVVEDQPQHF	TRBV2	TRBJ1-5
CASSSVYEQYF	TRBV6-5	TRBJ2-7
CASTPGLGRSDTQYF	TRBV7-2	TRBJ2-3